This TCR beta chain derives from a study of OX40 agonist ivuxolimab in advanced cancers. Study-level results: CD4+ T cells averaged fewer expanded clones than CD8+ T cells.

For this clone: The antigen is undetermined.

The repertoire was sequenced with immunoSEQ multiplex PCR; TCRdb's copy has only in-frame clones and lacks some. The sample lists some 17,000 clones; 85% to 90% were seen once. Deletions cut 6 bases from V and 4 bases from J, with 13 bases between. The germline V gene has CDR1 SQVTM and CDR2 ANQGSEA. The CDR3 contains 13 residues. The receptor comes from an adult with an advanced solid tumor such as melanoma, head and neck, liver or kidney cancer. The V call is TRBV29-1, the J call TRBJ1-5, with a tentative D call TRBD1 (6 bases). The sample was CD4+ or CD8+ T cells sorted from blood, taken in a trial of the OX40 agonist ivuxolimab. Here the CDR3 reads CSVADRLNQPQHF. Here the CDR3 DNA reads TGCAGCGTCGCAGACAGGCTAAATCAGCCCCAGCATTTT.